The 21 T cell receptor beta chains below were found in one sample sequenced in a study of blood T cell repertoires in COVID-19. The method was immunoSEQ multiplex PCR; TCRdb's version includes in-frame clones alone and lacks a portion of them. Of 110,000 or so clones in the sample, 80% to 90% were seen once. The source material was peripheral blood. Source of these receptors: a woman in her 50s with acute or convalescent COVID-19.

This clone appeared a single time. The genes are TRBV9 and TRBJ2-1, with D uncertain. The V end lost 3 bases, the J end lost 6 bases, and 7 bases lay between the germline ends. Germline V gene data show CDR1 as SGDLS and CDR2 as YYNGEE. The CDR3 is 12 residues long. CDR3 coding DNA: TGTGCCAGCAGCGCCCTATTCAATGAGCAGTTCTTC. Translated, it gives CASSALFNEQFF.

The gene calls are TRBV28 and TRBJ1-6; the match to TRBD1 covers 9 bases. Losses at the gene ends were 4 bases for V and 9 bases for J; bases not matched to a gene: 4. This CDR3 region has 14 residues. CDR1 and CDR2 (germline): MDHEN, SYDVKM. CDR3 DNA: TGTGCCAGCAGTTCAGGACAGGGGAGTTCACCCCTCCACTTT. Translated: CASSSGQGSSPLHF.

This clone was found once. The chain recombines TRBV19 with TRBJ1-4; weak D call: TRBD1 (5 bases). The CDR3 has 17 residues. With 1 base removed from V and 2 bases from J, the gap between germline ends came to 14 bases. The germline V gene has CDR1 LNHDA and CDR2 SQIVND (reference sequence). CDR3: CASSIVGAAETNEKLFF. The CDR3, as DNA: TGTGCCAGTAGTATAGTAGGGGCCGCAGAGACTAATGAAAAACTGTTTTTT.

In DNA, the CDR3 is TGTGCCAGCAGCTCAATGGACACAATCAACACTGAAGCTTTCTTT. Translation gives CASSSMDTINTEAFF. V usage is TRBV5-5 and J usage is TRBJ1-1; the D gene is possibly TRBD1 (5 bases). The CDR3 contains 15 residues. Germline CDR1 is SGHKS and CDR2 is YYEKEE (reference sequence). Between the trimmed V and J ends, which lost 3 bases and 2 bases, there was a span of 14 bases.

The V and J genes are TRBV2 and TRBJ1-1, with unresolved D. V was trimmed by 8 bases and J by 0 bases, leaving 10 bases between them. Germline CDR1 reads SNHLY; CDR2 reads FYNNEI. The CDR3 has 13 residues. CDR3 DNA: TGTGCCAGCCGGGATCTCATGAACACTGAAGCTTTCTTT. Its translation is CASRDLMNTEAFF.

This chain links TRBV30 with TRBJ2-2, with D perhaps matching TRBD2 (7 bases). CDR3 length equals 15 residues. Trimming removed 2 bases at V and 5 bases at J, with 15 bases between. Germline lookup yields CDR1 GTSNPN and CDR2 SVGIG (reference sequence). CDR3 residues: CAWSRAGARTGELFF. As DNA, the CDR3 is TGTGCCTGGAGTAGGGCGGGGGCTAGGACCGGGGAGCTGTTTTTT.

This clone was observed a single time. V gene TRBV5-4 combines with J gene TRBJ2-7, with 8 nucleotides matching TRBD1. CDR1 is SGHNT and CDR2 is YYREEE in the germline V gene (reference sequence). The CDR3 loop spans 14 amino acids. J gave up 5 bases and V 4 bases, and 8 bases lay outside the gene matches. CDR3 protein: CASSHRQGSDEQYF. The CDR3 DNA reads TGTGCCAGCAGCCACAGACAGGGGTCGGACGAGCAGTACTTC.

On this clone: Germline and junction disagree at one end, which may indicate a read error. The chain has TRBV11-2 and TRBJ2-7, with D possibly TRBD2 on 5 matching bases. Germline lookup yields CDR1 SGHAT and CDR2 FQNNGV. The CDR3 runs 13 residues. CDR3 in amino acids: CASSPVGLGRVDF. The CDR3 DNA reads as TGTGCCAGCAGCCCTGTAGGTTTAGGGAGAGTGGACTTC.

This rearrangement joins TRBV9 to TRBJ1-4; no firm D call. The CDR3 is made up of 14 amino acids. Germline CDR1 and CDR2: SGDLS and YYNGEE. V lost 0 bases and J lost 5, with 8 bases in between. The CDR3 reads CASSVANGNEKLFF. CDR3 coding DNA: TGTGCCAGCAGCGTAGCAAACGGGAATGAAAAACTGTTTTTT.

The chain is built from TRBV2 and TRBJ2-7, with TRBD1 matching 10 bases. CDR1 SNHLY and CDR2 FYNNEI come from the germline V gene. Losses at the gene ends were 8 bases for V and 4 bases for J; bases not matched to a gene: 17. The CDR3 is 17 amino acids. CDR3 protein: CASAFLLGDRGPYEQYF. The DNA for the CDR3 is TGTGCCAGCGCCTTCTTATTGGGGGACAGGGGACCTTACGAGCAGTACTTC.

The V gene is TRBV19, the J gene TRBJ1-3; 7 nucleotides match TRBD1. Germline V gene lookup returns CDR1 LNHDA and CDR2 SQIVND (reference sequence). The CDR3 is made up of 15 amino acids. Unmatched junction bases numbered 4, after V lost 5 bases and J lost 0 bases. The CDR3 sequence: CASSPQGSSGNTIYF. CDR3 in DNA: TGTGCCAGTAGTCCACAGGGGTCCTCTGGAAACACCATATATTTT.

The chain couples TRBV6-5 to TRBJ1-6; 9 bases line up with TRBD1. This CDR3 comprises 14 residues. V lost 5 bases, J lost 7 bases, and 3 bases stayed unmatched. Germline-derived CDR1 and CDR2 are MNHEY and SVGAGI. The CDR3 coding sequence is TGTGCCAGCAGTCTGGGGACAGGGAATTCACCCCTCCACTTT. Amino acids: CASSLGTGNSPLHF.

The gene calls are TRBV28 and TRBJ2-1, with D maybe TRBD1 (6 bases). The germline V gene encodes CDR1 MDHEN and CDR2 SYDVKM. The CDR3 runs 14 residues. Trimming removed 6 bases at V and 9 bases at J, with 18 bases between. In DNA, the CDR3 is TGTGCCAGCAGCGTCATGGGGACATATAGTGAGCAGTTCTTC. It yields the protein CASSVMGTYSEQFF.

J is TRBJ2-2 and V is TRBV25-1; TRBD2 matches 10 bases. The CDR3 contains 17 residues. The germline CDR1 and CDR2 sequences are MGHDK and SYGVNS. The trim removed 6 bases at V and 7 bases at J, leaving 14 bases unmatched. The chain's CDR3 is CASRQSSSGGQGGELFF. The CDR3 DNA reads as TGTGCCAGCAGACAGTCGAGTAGCGGGGGGCAGGGCGGGGAGCTGTTTTTT.

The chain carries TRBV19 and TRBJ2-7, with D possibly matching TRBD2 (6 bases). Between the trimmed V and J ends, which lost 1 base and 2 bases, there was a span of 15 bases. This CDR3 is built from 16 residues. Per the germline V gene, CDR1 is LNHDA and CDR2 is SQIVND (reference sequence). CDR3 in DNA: TGTGCCAGTAGTATAGGCGGCGGGGCCGTGACCTACGAGCAGTACTTC. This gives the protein CASSIGGGAVTYEQYF.

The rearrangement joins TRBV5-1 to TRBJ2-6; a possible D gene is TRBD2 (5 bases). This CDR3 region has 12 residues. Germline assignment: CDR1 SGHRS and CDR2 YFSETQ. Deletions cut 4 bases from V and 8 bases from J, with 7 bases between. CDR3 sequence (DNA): TGCGCCAGCAGCGAGGGAACCAACGTCCTGACTTTC. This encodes CASSEGTNVLTF.

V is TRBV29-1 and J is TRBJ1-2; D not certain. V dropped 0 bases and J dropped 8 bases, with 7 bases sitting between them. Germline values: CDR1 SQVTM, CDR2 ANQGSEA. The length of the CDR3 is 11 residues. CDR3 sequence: CSVEDLAGYTF. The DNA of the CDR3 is TGCAGCGTTGAAGATCTAGCAGGCTACACCTTC. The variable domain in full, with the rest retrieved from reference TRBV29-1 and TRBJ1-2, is SAVISQKPSRDICQRGTSLTIQCQVDSQVTMMFWYRQQPGQSLTLIATANQGSEATYESGFVIDKFPISRPNLTFSTLTVSNMSPEDSSIYLCSVEDLAGYTFGSGTRLTVV.

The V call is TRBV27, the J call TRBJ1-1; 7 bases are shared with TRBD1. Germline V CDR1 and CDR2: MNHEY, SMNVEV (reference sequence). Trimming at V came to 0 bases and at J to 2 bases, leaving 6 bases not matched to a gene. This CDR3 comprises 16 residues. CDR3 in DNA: TGTGCCAGCAGTTTATCTGGGACAGCAATAAACACTGAAGCTTTCTTT. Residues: CASSLSGTAINTEAFF.

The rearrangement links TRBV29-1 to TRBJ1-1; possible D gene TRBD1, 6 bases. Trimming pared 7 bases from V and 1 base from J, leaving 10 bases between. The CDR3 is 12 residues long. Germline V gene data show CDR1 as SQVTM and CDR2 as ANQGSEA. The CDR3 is CSGGQRNTEAFF. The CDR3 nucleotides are TGCAGCGGCGGACAGAGGAACACTGAAGCTTTCTTT.

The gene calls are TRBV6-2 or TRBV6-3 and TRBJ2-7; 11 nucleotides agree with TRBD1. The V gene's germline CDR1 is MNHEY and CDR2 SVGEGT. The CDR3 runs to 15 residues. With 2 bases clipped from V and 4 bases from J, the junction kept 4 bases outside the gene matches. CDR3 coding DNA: TGTGCCAGCAGTTACCGAGGGACAGGGGGTTACGAGCAGTACTTC. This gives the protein CASSYRGTGGYEQYF.

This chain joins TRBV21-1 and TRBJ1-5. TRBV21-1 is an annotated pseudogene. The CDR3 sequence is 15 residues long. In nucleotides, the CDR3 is TGTGCCAGCAGCCCCGTGGGGGGAAAAGGTCAGCCCCAGCATTTT. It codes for CASSPVGGKGQPQHF.